This TCR beta chain derives from a study of identifying expanded T cells in peripheral blood. General study points: About 1.2 clones differed between technical replicates, versus approximately 16 and 19 over time. Across healthy donors, higher total template counts meant significantly greater approximately two-week count variance.

Sequencing was performed with immunoSEQ multiplex PCR; in TCRdb, only in-frame clones are kept and a portion is missing. The sample carries about 130,000 clones, 80% to 90% recorded once. Collection occurred without any documented infections or immune events in donors. The germline V and J ends were trimmed by 1 base and 8 bases, with 8 bases remaining between them. The CDR3 runs 12 residues. In germline, CDR1 is SGHNT, CDR2 YENEEA. About this clone itself: What it recognizes is unknown.

This sequence joins TRBV11-3 and TRBJ1-1; tentatively, D is TRBD1 (5 bases). The receptor was derived from a person aged 18 to 75 in good health. Sequenced material: blood. The CDR3: CASSLGGREAFF. CDR3 sequence (DNA): TGTGCCAGCAGCTTAGGGGGACGAGAAGCTTTCTTT.